The clone carrying this T cell receptor (beta chain) appeared many times. Its target is not known. TCRdb reprocessed the 5' RACE reads with MiXCR, giving one entry per CDR3 protein. The data show about 280,000 distinct CDR3 sequences, with about 8.3% seen just once and approximately 2.1% held by the top ten. Among all donors, each was a healthy Caucasian. The sample originates from a study of identical twins. Study outcomes and limitations: Among monozygotic twins, out-of-frame TCR alpha sharing exceeded what models predicted. A lower insertion count was a feature of abundant cord blood beta clonotypes, with no such feature in memory repertoires. Conclusions came from cross-sectional statistical analysis, not from following the same donors.

V lost 6 bases, J lost 2 bases, and 16 bases stayed unmatched. This CDR3 region has 17 residues. The same data also went into a second study, on yellow fever vaccine responses in identical twins.

The sequenced sample was memory (CD45RO+) T cells sorted from blood. This TCR was sampled from a woman between 18 and 29 years old in good health. The J gene is TRBJ2-7, the V gene TRBV12-3 or TRBV12-4, with 7 bases fitting TRBD2. The CDR3 sequence is CASSLTISSGSTYEQYF. The CDR3, as DNA: TGTGCCAGCAGCCTAACCATCTCTAGCGGATCCACCTACGAGCAGTACTTC.